This T cell receptor (beta chain) derives from a study of blood T cells in healthy people across ages. Combining a sample-barcoded 5' primer with a J-beta primer mix, a second PCR ran for 7 to 11 cycles. TCRdb reanalysed the 5' RACE reads using MiXCR and keeps one entry per CDR3 protein. Found here are 550,000 to 750,000 distinct CDR3 sequences, 21% of them singletons; the top ten hold roughly 3.6%. The CDR3 spans 15 residues. Germline V gives CDR1 GTSNPN, CDR2 SVGIG (reference sequence). The germline V and J ends were trimmed by 3 bases and 0 bases, with 12 bases remaining between them. The chain joins TRBV30 to TRBJ2-1; D unresolved. Sequenced input: blood. The TCR originated in a man aged 65 to 79 in good health. The CDR3 nucleotides are TGTGCCTGGAGCGGTATCCTGAGCTCCTACAATGAGCAGTTCTTC. It yields the protein CAWSGILSSYNEQFF.